The clone carrying this TCR beta chain was counted between two and nine times. Its antigen remains unidentified. One entry per CDR3 protein, called by TCRdb with MiXCR from the RT-PCR reads. The repertoire includes a few hundred thousand distinct CDR3 sequences, 21% of them detected once, and 10% sits in the top ten. This CDR3 has 15 amino acids. Germline V gene data show CDR1 as SGHRS and CDR2 as YFSETQ. V lost 2 bases to trimming and J lost 4 bases, with 10 bases between them. The source of the sample is a study of response to subunit inactivated influenza vaccine. General study points: Each seasonal influenza vaccination, the authors suggested, recruits few new T cells.

V gene TRBV5-1 combines with J gene TRBJ2-6; weak D call: TRBD1 (5 bases). Sample: PBMCs from blood, taken 21 months after vaccination. This receptor was taken from a man aged 45-69 years who received an inactivated influenza vaccine. DNA for the CDR3: TGCGCCAGCAGCTTACAGGTTTCCGGGGCCAACGTCCTGACTTTC. This translates into CASSLQVSGANVLTF.